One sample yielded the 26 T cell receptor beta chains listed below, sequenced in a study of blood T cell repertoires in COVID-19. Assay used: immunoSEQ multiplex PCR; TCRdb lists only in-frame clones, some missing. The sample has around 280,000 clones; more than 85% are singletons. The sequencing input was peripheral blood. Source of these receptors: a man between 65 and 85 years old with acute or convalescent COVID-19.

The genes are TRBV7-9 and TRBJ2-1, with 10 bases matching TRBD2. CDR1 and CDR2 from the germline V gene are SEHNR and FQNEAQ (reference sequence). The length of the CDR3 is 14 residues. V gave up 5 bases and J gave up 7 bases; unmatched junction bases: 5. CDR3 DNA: TGTGCCAGCAGCCGGATAGCGGGAGGAAATGAGCAGTTCTTC. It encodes CASSRIAGGNEQFF.

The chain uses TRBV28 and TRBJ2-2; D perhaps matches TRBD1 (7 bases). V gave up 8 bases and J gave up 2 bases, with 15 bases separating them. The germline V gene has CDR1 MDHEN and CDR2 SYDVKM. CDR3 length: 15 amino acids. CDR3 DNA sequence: TGTGCCAGCGAAAGACAGGGACTCAACACCGGGGAGCTGTTTTTT. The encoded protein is CASERQGLNTGELFF.

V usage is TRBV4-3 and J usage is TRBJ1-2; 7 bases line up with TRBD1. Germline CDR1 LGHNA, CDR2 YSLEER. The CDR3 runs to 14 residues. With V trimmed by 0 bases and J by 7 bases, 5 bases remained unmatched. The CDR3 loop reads CASSQDRGLGGYTF. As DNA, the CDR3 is TGCGCCAGCAGCCAAGATAGGGGGCTGGGTGGCTACACCTTC.

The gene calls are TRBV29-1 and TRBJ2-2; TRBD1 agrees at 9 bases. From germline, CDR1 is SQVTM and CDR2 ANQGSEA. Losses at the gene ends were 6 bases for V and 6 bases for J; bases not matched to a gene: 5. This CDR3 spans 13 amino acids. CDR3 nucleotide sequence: TGCAGCGTATCAACAGGGGGCGCCGGGGAGCTGTTTTTT. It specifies CSVSTGGAGELFF.

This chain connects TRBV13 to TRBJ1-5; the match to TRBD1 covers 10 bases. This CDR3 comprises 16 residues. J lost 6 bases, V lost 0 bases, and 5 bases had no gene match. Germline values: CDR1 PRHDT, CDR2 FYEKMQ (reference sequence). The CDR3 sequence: CASSLGGTGAFQPQHF. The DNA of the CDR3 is TGTGCCAGCAGCTTAGGAGGGACAGGGGCCTTTCAGCCCCAGCATTTT.

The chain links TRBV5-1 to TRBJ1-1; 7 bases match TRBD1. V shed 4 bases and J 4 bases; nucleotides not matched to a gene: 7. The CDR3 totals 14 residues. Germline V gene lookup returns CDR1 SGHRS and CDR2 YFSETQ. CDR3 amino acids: CASSGTQGSTEAFF. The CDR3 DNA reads TGCGCCAGCAGCGGAACACAGGGGTCCACTGAAGCTTTCTTT.

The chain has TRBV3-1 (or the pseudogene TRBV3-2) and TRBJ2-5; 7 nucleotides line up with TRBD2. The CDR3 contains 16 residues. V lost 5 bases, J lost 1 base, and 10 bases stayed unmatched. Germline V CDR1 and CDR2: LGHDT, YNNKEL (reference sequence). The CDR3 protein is CASSSPWLAAQETQYF. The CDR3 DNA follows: TGTGCCAGCAGCTCCCCCTGGCTAGCGGCCCAAGAGACCCAGTACTTC.

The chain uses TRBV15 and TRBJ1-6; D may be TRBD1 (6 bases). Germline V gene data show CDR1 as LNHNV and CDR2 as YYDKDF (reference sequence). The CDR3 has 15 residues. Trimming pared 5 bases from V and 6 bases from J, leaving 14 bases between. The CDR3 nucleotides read TGTGCCACCAGCGGGGGCATGGCTGGTAATTCACCCCTCCACTTT. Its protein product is CATSGGMAGNSPLHF.

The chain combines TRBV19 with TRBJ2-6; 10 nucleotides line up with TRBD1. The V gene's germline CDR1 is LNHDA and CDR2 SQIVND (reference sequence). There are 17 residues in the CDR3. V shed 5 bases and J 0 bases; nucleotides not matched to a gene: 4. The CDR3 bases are TGTGCCAGTAGTGTGACAGGGGGCACCTCTGGGGCCAACGTCCTGACTTTC. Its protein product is CASSVTGGTSGANVLTF.

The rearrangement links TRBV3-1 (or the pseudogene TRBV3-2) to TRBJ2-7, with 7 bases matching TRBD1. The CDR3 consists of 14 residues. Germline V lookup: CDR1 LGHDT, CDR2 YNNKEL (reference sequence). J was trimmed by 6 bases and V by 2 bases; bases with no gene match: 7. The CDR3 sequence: CASSQRDRALEQYF. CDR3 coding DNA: TGTGCCAGCAGCCAAAGGGACAGAGCTCTCGAGCAGTACTTC.

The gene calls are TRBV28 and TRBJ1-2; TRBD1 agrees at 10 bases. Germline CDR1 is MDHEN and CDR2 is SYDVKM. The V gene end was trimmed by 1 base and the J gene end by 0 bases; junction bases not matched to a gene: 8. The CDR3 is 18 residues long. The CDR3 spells CASSLFTGTGVTNYGYTF. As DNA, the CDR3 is TGTGCCAGCAGTTTATTTACGGGGACAGGGGTTACTAACTATGGCTACACCTTC.

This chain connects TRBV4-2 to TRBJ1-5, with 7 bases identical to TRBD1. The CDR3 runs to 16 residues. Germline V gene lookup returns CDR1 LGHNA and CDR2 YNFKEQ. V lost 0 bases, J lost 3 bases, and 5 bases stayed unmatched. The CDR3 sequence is CASSQESGGNNQPQHF. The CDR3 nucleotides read TGTGCCAGCAGCCAAGAATCAGGGGGTAACAATCAGCCCCAGCATTTT.

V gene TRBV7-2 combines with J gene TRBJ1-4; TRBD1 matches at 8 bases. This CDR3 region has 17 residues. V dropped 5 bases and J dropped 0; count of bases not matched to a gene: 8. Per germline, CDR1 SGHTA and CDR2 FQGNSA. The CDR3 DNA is TGTGCCAGCAGCCCCCGACAGGGGTACCCAACTAATGAAAAACTGTTTTTT. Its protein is CASSPRQGYPTNEKLFF. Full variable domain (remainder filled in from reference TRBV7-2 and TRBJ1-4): GAGVSQSPSNKVTEKGKDVELRCDPISGHTALYWYRQSLGQGLEFLIYFQGNSAPDKSGLPSDRFSAERTGGSVSTLTIQRTQQEDSAVYLCASSPRQGYPTNEKLFFGSGTQLSVL.

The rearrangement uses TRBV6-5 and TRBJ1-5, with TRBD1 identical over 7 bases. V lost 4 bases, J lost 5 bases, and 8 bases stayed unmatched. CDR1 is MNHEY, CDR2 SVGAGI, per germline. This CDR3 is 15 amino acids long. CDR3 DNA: TGTGCCAGCAGTTTAACCGGGGACAGCTATCAGCCCCAGCATTTT. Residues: CASSLTGDSYQPQHF.

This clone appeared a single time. CDR3 coding DNA: TGTGCCAGCAAACAGGGGGCTGTGGGCACTGAAGCTTTCTTT. Amino acid sequence: CASKQGAVGTEAFF. The chain couples TRBV2 to TRBJ1-1; the match to TRBD1 covers 9 bases. V was pared by 7 bases and J by 4 bases, with 7 bases of the junction left unmatched. Germline V gene data show CDR1 as SNHLY and CDR2 as FYNNEI. The CDR3 covers 14 residues.

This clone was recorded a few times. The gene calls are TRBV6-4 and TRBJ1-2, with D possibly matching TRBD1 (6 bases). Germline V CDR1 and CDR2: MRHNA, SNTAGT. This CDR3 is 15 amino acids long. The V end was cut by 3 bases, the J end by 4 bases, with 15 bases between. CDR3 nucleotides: TGTGCCAGCAGTGATTCCGGACAGAGCTCCTATGGCTACACCTTC. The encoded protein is CASSDSGQSSYGYTF.

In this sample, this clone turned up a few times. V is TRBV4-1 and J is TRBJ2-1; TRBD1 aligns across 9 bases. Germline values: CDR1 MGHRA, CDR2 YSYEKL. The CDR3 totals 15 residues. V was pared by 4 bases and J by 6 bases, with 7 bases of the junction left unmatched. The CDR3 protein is CASSPPGTGINEQFF. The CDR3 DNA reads TGCGCCAGCAGCCCGCCCGGGACAGGGATCAATGAGCAGTTCTTC.

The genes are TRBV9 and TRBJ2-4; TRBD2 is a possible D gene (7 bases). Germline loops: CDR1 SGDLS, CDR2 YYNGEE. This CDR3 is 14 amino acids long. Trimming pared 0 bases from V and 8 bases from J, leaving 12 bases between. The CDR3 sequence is CASSVDGGRDIQYF. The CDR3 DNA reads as TGTGCCAGCAGCGTAGACGGGGGGCGGGACATTCAGTACTTC.

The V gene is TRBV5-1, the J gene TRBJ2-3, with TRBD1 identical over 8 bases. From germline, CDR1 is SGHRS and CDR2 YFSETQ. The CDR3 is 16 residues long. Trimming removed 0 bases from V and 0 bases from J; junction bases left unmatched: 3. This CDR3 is CASSLDRGDSTDTQYF. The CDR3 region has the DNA TGCGCCAGCAGCTTGGACAGGGGGGACAGCACAGATACGCAGTATTTT.

The CDR3, as DNA: TGTGCCAGCAGCCCCGACAGTGATCAGCCCCAGCATTTT. This gives the protein CASSPDSDQPQHF. V usage is TRBV7-2 and J usage is TRBJ1-5, with D possibly being TRBD1 (5 bases). V was shortened by 5 bases and J by 5 bases, with 10 bases between the two germline ends. This CDR3 has 13 residues. Germline lookup yields CDR1 SGHTA and CDR2 FQGNSA.

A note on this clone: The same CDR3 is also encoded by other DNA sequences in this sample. The CDR3 DNA reads as TGTGCCAGCAGCTTAGGAGGACAGTATAATTCACCCCTCCACTTT. Translation: CASSLGGQYNSPLHF. V is TRBV7-9 and J is TRBJ1-6; D perhaps matches TRBD1 (6 bases). The germline V gene has CDR1 SEHNR and CDR2 FQNEAQ (reference sequence). Trimming left V 1 base short and J 4 bases short, with 8 bases between. This CDR3 is built from 15 residues.

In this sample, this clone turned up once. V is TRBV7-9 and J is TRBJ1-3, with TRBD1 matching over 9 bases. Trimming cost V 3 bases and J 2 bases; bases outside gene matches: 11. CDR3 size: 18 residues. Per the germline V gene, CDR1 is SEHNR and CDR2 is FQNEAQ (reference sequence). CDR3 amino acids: CASSFSGTGRSTGNTIYF. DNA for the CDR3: TGTGCCAGCAGCTTTTCCGGGACAGGGCGATCAACTGGAAACACCATATATTTT.

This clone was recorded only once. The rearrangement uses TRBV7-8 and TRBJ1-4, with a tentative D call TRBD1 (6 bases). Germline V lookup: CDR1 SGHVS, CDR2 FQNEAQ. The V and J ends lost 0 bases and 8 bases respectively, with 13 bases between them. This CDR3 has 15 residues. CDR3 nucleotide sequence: TGTGCCAGCAGCTTAGCGCGTGGGGGGGGCGAAAAACTGTTTTTT. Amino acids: CASSLARGGGEKLFF.

The CDR3 nucleotides are TGTGCCAGCAGCTTAGGGACAGGACAAATGGAGCAGTACTTC. Protein: CASSLGTGQMEQYF. The gene calls are TRBV7-2 and TRBJ2-7; 7 bases fit TRBD1. The V and J ends lost 1 base and 7 bases, in that order; junction bases with no gene match: 7. Germline V gene sequence: CDR1 SGHTA, CDR2 FQGNSA. The CDR3 spans 14 residues.

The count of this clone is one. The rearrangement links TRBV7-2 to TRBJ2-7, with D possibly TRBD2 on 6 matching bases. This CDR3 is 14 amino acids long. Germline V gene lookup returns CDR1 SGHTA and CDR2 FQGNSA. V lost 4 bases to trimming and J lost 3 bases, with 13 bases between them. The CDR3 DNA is TGTGCCAGCAGCTCCCGCCGGGGAGGCTACGAGCAGTACTTC. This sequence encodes CASSSRRGGYEQYF.

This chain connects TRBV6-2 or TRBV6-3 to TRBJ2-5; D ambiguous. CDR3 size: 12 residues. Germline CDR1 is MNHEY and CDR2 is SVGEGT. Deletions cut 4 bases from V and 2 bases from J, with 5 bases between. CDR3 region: CASSLEQETQYF. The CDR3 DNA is TGTGCCAGCAGTTTGGAGCAAGAGACCCAGTACTTC.